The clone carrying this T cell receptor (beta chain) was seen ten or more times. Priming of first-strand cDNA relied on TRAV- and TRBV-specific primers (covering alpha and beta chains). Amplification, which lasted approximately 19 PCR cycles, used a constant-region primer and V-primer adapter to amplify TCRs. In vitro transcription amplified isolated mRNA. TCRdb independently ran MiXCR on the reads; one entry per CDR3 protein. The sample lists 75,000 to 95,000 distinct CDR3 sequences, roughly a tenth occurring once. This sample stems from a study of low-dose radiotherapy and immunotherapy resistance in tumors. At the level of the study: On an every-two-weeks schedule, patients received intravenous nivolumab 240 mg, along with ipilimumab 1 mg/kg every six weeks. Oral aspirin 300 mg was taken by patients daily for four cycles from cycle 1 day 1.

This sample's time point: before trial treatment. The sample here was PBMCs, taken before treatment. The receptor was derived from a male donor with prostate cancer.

CDR3 protein: CSAPPGLSSSYEQYF. In nucleotides, the CDR3 is TGCAGTGCGCCCCCCGGCCTATCGAGCTCCTACGAGCAGTACTTC. The chain recombines TRBV20-1 with TRBJ2-7; D gene uncertain. This CDR3 spans 15 amino acids. Germline CDR1 reads DFQATT; CDR2 reads SNEGSKA (reference sequence). V lost 6 bases and J lost 0, with 18 bases in between.